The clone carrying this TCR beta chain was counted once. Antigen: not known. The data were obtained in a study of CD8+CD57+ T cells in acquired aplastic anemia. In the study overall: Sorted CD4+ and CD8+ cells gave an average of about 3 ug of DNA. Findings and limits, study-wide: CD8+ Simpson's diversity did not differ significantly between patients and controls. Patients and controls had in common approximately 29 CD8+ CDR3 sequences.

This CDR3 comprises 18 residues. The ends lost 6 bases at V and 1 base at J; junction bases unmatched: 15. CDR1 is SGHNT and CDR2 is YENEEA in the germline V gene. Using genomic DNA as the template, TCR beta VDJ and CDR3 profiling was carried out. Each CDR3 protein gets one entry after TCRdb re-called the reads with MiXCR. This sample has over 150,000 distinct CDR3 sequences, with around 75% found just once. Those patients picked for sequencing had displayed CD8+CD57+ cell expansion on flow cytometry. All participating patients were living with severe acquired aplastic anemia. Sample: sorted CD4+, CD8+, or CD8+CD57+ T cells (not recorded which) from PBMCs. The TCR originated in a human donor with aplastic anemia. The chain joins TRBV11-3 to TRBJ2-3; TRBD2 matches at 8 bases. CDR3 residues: CASSEYFVTSGRTDTQYF. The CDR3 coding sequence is TGTGCCAGCAGTGAATATTTTGTAACTAGCGGCCGCACAGATACGCAGTATTTT.